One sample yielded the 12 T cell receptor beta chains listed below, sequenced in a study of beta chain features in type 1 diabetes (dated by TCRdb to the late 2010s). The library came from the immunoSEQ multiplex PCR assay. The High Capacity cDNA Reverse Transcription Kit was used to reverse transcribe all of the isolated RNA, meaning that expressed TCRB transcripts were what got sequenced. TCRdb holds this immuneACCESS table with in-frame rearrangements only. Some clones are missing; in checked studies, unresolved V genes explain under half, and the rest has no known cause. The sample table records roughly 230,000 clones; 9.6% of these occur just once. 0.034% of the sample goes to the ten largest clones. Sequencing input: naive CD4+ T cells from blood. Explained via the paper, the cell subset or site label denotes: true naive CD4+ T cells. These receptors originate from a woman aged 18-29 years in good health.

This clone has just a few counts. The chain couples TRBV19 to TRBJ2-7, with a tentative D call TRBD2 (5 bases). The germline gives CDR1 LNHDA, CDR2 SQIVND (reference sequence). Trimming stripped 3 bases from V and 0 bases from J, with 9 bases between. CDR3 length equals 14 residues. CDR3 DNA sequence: TGTGCCAGTAGTATGAGAGGGAGCTCCTACGAGCAGTACTTC. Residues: CASSMRGSSYEQYF.

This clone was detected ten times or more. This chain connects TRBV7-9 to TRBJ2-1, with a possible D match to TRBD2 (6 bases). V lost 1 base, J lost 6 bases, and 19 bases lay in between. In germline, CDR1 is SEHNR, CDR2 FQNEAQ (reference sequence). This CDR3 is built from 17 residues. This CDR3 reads CASSLVKTGLRFNEQFF. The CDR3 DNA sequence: TGTGCCAGCAGCTTAGTTAAAACGGGACTCCGCTTCAATGAGCAGTTCTTC.

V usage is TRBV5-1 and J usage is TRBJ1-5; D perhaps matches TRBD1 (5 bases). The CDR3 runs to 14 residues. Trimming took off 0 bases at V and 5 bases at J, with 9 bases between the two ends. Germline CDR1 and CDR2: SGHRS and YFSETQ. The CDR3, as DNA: TGCGCCAGCAGCTTGGTCGGGGGGGATCAGCCCCAGCATTTT. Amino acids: CASSLVGGDQPQHF.

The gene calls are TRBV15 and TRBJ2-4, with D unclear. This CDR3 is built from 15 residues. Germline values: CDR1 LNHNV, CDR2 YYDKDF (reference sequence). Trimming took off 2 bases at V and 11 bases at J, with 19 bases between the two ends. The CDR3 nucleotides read TGTGCCACCAGCAGACCCGCCGGGTCCCCTCTCCTTCAGTACTTC. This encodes CATSRPAGSPLLQYF.

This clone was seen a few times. The CDR3 region is CASSLRRERVRETQYF. CDR3 bases: TGTGCCAGCAGCTTACGGCGGGAGAGGGTGCGAGAGACCCAGTACTTC. V and J are TRBV7-8 and TRBJ2-5, with 7 nucleotides matching TRBD2. Germline CDR1 reads SGHVS; CDR2 reads FQNEAQ. After removal of 2 bases from V and 4 bases from J, the junction contained 10 bases not matched to a gene. This CDR3 is built from 16 residues.

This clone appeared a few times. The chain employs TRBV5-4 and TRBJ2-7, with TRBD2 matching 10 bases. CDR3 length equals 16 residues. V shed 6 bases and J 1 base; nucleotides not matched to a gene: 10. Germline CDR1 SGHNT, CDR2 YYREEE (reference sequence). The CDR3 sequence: CASTTSGLAVSYEQYF. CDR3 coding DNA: TGTGCCAGCACCACCTCCGGACTAGCGGTTTCCTACGAGCAGTACTTC.

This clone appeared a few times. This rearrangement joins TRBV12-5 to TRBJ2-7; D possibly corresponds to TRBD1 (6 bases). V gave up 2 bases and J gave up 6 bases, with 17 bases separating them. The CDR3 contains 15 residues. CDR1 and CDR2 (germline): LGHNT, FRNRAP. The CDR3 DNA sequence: TGTGCTAGTGGTTTGAGAACAGGGTGGTCGAGCGAGCAGTACTTC. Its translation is CASGLRTGWSSEQYF. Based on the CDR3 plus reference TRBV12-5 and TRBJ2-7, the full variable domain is DARVTQTPRHKVTEMGQEVTMRCQPILGHNTVFWYRQTMMQGLELLAYFRNRAPLDDSGMPKDRFSAEMPDATLATLKIQPSEPRDSAVYFCASGLRTGWSSEQYFGPGTRLTVT.

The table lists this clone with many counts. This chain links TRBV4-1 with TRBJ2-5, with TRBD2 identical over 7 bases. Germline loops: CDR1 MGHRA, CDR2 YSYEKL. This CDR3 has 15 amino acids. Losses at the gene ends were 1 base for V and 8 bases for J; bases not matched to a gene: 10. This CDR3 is CASSQVGGSKRTQYF. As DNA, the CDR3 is TGCGCCAGCAGCCAAGTCGGCGGGAGCAAGAGAACCCAGTACTTC.

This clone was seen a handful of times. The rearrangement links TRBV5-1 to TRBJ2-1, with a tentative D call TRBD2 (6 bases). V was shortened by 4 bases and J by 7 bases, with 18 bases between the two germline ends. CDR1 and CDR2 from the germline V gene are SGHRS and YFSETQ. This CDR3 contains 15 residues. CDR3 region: CASSGVGGGWNEQFF. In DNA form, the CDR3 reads TGCGCCAGCAGCGGGGTCGGGGGAGGTTGGAATGAGCAGTTCTTC. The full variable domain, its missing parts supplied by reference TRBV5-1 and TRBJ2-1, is KAGVTQTPRYLIKTRGQQVTLSCSPISGHRSVSWYQQTPGQGLQFLFEYFSETQRNKGNFPGRFSGRQFSNSRSEMNVSTLELGDSALYLCASSGVGGGWNEQFFGPGTRLTVL.

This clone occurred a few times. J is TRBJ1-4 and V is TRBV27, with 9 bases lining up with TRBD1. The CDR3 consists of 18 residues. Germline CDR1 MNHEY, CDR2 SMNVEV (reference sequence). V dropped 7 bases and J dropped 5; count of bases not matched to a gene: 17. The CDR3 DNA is TGTGCCAGCACCCCGAAGTACAGGGGGCTCCTTTCAAATGAAAAACTGTTTTTT. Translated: CASTPKYRGLLSNEKLFF.

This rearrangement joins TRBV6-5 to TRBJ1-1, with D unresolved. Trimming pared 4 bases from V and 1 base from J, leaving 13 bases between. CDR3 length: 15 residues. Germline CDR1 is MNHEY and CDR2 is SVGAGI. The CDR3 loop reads CASSSRRTENTEAFF. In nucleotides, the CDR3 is TGTGCCAGCAGTTCGAGGAGGACCGAGAACACTGAAGCTTTCTTT.

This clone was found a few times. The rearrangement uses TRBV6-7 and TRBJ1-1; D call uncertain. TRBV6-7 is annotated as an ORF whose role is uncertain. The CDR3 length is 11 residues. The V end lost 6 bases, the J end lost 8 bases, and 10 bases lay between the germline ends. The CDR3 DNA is TGTGCCAGCAGGATGCTAAAGGAAGCTTTCTTT. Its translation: CASRMLKEAFF.